The 2 T cell receptor beta chains below were found in one sample sequenced in a study of vaccination and CD4 T cells after COVID-19 (dated by TCRdb to 2022 to 2024). Libraries were prepared through PCR. The sequencer listed for this sample is Illumina iSeq 100. DNA from cultured CD4+ T cells underwent TCR sequencing with the Oncomine TCR Beta short-read assay at the Johns Hopkins FTIC core. TCRdb handled the public reads itself, with Q25 trimming in fastp and clone calling in MiXCR, and kept productive beta chains. A single entry per CDR3 protein holds the most common genes and DNA from its merged rows. This sample lists roughly 14,000 distinct CDR3 sequences; 55% to 75% were detected once. About 18% of the sample goes to the ten largest clones. The sample's treatment or condition label is to be understood as: roughly 11-day PBMC culture with coronavirus spike peptide pools or control peptides (ViraFEST assay).

No antigens are known for them. The sample consisted of CD4+ T cells from blood, cultured in vitro. The receptor set was obtained from a human donor who had recovered from COVID-19.

The rearrangement joins TRBV7-3 to TRBJ1-2; D remains unclear. CDR3 length: 12 residues. Germline V lookup: CDR1 SGHTA, CDR2 FQGTGA. V was pared by 1 base and J by 10 bases, with 10 bases between. The DNA for the CDR3 is TGTGCCAGCAGCTTAAGCGGGTCATCCTACACCTTC. Amino acid sequence: CASSLSGSSYTF.

This sequence joins TRBV6-1 and TRBJ2-1; D is perhaps TRBD1 (7 bases). Germline V gives CDR1 MNHNS, CDR2 SASEGT. The V end lost 7 bases, the J end lost 10 bases, and 26 bases lay between the germline ends. This CDR3 is 16 amino acids long. CDR3 bases: TGTGCCAGCACCCCCCTCGGAGGGGGCGGAACCCAAGAGCAGTTCTTC. It specifies CASTPLGGGGTQEQFF.